The 28 T cell receptor beta chains presented below share a single source sample, sequenced in a study of post-analysis software for immune sequencing data. Study observations and caveats: Among 5 or 6 TRBV segments more frequent in patients than controls were TRBV5-6, TRBV5-1 and TRBV20-1.

The authors incorporated unique molecular identifiers into the TCR beta cDNA libraries. TCRdb independently ran MiXCR on the PCR reads; one entry per CDR3 protein. In the table there are approximately 570,000 distinct CDR3 sequences, 44% of which are singletons. Their target antigens are unknown. Sequencing was carried out using blood. These receptor sequences come from a girl between 10 and 17 years old with multiple sclerosis.

The chain joins TRBV12-3 or TRBV12-4 to TRBJ2-5, with D possibly being TRBD2 (5 bases). The V end lost 3 bases, the J end lost 3 bases, and 11 bases lay between the germline ends. This CDR3 is 14 amino acids long. CDR3 region: CASSFEGFKETQYF. The CDR3 bases are TGTGCCAGCAGTTTCGAGGGCTTTAAAGAGACCCAGTACTTC.

This clonotype came up once. Possible read error: a much larger clone is one base away. V gene TRBV6-4 combines with J gene TRBJ2-1; 11 nucleotides match TRBD1. This CDR3 spans 16 amino acids. The ends lost 4 bases at V and 13 bases at J; junction bases unmatched: 15. From germline, CDR1 is MRHNA and CDR2 SNTAGT. In DNA form, the CDR3 reads TGTGCCAGCAGTGGGGACGGGACAGGGGGGAGACTACGCCAGTTCTTC. This translates into CASSGDGTGGRLRQFF.

The V and J genes are TRBV20-1 and TRBJ2-1; perhaps TRBD2 as D (5 bases). The CDR3 covers 14 residues. Trimming left V 3 bases short and J 2 bases short, with 11 bases between. Germline V gene sequence: CDR1 DFQATT, CDR2 SNEGSKA (reference sequence). The CDR3 protein is CSASRRGTYNEQFF. CDR3 nucleotides: TGCAGTGCTAGTAGGAGAGGGACCTACAATGAGCAGTTCTTC.

This chain connects TRBV5-1 to TRBJ1-3; no clear D. The V end was cut by 4 bases, the J end by 4 bases, with 15 bases between. This CDR3 contains 15 residues. Per germline, CDR1 SGHRS and CDR2 YFSETQ. CDR3 in amino acids: CASSPQDLGGNTIYF. CDR3 in DNA: TGCGCCAGCAGCCCTCAGGACCTGGGGGGAAACACCATATATTTT. Full variable domain (missing parts from reference TRBV5-1 and TRBJ1-3): KAGVTQTPRYLIKTRGQQVTLSCSPISGHRSVSWYQQTPGQGLQFLFEYFSETQRNKGNFPGRFSGRQFSNSRSEMNVSTLELGDSALYLCASSPQDLGGNTIYFGEGSWLTVV.

Concerning this clonotype: Relative to the germline gene, one junction end is altered; a read error may explain this. The genes are TRBV7-7 and TRBJ2-2, with D possibly matching TRBD2 (6 bases). The germline CDR1 and CDR2 sequences are SSHAT and FNYEAQ (reference sequence). There are 16 residues in the CDR3. The CDR3 spells CASSPGRLVRTGELFF. DNA for the CDR3: TGTGCTAGCAGCCCCGGGAGACTAGTGAGGACCGGGGAGCTGTTTTTT. Supplemented by reference TRBV7-7 and TRBJ2-2, the full variable domain reads GAGVSQSPRYKVTKRGQDVTLRCDPISSHATLYWYQQALGQGPEFLTYFNYEAQPDKSGLPSDRFSAERPEGSISTLTIQRTEQRDSAMYRCASSPGRLVRTGELFFGEGSRLTVL.

The V and J genes are TRBV30 and TRBJ2-3, with unresolved D. There are 13 residues in the CDR3. Looked up from germline, CDR1 is GTSNPN and CDR2 is SVGIG (reference sequence). V shed 0 bases and J shed 4 bases, with 8 bases lying between them. In DNA form, the CDR3 reads TGTGCCTGGAGTGTAGGGCTCCCAGATACGCAGTATTTT. Protein: CAWSVGLPDTQYF.

The chain recombines TRBV30 with TRBJ2-7, with D possibly TRBD1 on 6 matching bases. This CDR3 is built from 12 residues. CDR1 and CDR2 from the germline V gene are GTSNPN and SVGIG (reference sequence). Between the trimmed V and J ends, which lost 8 bases and 4 bases, there was a span of 15 bases. The CDR3 protein is CASYRDRYEQYF. DNA of the CDR3: TGTGCCAGTTACAGGGATCGGTACGAGCAGTACTTC.

As concerns this clonotype: A junction end diverges from the germline sequence, so it may reflect a read error. The CDR3 DNA is TGTGCCAGCAGTCTTATGACAGGGGGCAGGGATACGCAGGATTTT. Translating it yields CASSLMTGGRDTQDF. The chain is built from TRBV12-3 or TRBV12-4 and TRBJ2-3; 10 bases match TRBD1. This CDR3 region has 15 residues.

This chain connects TRBV4-1 to TRBJ2-5; weak D call: TRBD1 (6 bases). Germline CDR1 and CDR2: MGHRA and YSYEKL. This CDR3 spans 14 amino acids. Trimming pared 1 base from V and 11 bases from J, leaving 17 bases between. CDR3 loop: CASSQGGRGGVQYF. CDR3 nucleotides: TGCGCCAGCAGCCAAGGCGGCAGGGGTGGAGTGCAGTACTTC.

The V and J genes are TRBV2 and TRBJ1-2; no firm D call. The CDR3 spans 17 residues. Germline-derived CDR1 and CDR2 are SNHLY and FYNNEI. Trimming pared 5 bases from V and 4 bases from J, leaving 23 bases between. The CDR3 protein is CASSPEPSSREGYGYTF. The CDR3 DNA is TGTGCCAGCAGTCCCGAGCCGTCGTCCCGGGAAGGCTATGGCTACACCTTC.

Points on this clonotype: A much larger clone lies one base from this, so it may be a read error. The chain uses TRBV6-1 and TRBJ2-5; 8 bases match TRBD1. V shed 6 bases, J shed 5 bases, and the junction held 8 bases outside the gene matches. CDR1 and CDR2 from the germline V gene are MNHNS and SASEGT. The CDR3 sequence is 14 residues long. The CDR3, as DNA: TGTGCCAGCAGGGAGGACAGGGATGAGGAGACCCAGTACTTC. This codes for CASREDRDEETQYF.

Notes on this clonotype: A junction boundary mismatches the germline segment, possibly from a read error. The CDR3 sequence: CASSLNSMSASGGANEQFF. CDR3 DNA: TGTGCTAGCAGCTTAAATTCGATGAGTGCTAGCGGGGGGGCCAATGAGCAGTTCTTC. V and J are TRBV7-2 and TRBJ2-1; 12 bases line up with TRBD2. This CDR3 contains 19 residues. CDR1 and CDR2 (germline): SGHTA, FQGNSA.

The chain links TRBV6-5 to TRBJ2-2, with 7 nucleotides matching TRBD1. The CDR3 has 15 residues. The V segment lost 6 bases and the J segment 5 bases; nucleotides outside the gene matches: 9. Germline V gene sequence: CDR1 MNHEY, CDR2 SVGAGI. CDR3 region: CASSSSGTVTGELFF. In nucleotides, the CDR3 is TGTGCCAGCAGCTCCTCCGGGACAGTAACCGGGGAGCTGTTTTTT.

The chain has TRBV29-1 and TRBJ2-7, with 8 bases aligning to TRBD1. J gave up 3 bases and V 6 bases, and 13 bases lay outside the gene matches. The CDR3 is made up of 15 amino acids. CDR1 and CDR2 from the germline V gene are SQVTM and ANQGSEA. DNA for the CDR3: TGCAGCGTCCCGGACAGGGCCAATTGGGGCTACGAGCAGTACTTC. This codes for CSVPDRANWGYEQYF.

This clonotype was picked up a small number of times. CDR3 in amino acids: CASSLGQGGGTEAFF. The CDR3 DNA follows: TGCGCCAGCAGCTTGGGACAGGGGGGAGGCACTGAAGCTTTCTTT. This chain uses TRBV5-1 with TRBJ1-1; 9 bases line up with TRBD1. J gave up 4 bases and V 0 bases, and 4 bases lay outside the gene matches. Germline assignment: CDR1 SGHRS and CDR2 YFSETQ. The CDR3 consists of 15 residues. Supplemented by reference TRBV5-1 and TRBJ1-1, the full variable domain reads KAGVTQTPRYLIKTRGQQVTLSCSPISGHRSVSWYQQTPGQGLQFLFEYFSETQRNKGNFPGRFSGRQFSNSRSEMNVSTLELGDSALYLCASSLGQGGGTEAFFGQGTRLTVV.

This clonotype was seen more than once but under ten times. J is TRBJ2-4 and V is TRBV12-3 or TRBV12-4; 7 bases agree with TRBD2. There are 15 residues in the CDR3. After removal of 6 bases from V and 0 bases from J, the junction contained 5 bases not matched to a gene. In DNA form, the CDR3 reads TGTGCCAGCAGATGGGGAGGGTTAGCCAAAAACATTCAGTACTTC. As protein: CASRWGGLAKNIQYF.

The V and J genes are TRBV20-1 and TRBJ2-7, with 11 positions matching TRBD2. With 1 base clipped from V and 2 bases from J, the junction kept 1 base outside the gene matches. The CDR3 is made up of 14 amino acids. Germline lookup yields CDR1 DFQATT and CDR2 SNEGSKA (reference sequence). CDR3: CSARAGLAAYEQYF. The DNA for the CDR3 is TGCAGTGCTAGAGCGGGACTAGCGGCCTACGAGCAGTACTTC.

Turning to this clonotype: Compared with germline, one end of the junction differs, possibly owing to a read error. The gene calls are TRBV11-3 and TRBJ2-3; no reliable D call. Germline V gene lookup returns CDR1 SGHNT and CDR2 YENEEA. The CDR3 is 15 amino acids. CDR3 in DNA: TGTGCCAGCAGCCCCTCTCCCTCGCGCACCGATACGCAGTATTTT. Its translation is CASSPSPSRTDTQYF.

As concerns this clonotype: A read error may produce the germline difference seen at one junction end. The chain joins TRBV12-3 or TRBV12-4 to TRBJ2-1; 7 nucleotides agree with TRBD2. CDR3 size: 15 residues. The CDR3 region is CASSWDYPSYNEQFF. CDR3 DNA: TGTGCCAGCAGTTGGGACTACCCCTCCTACAATGAGCAGTTTTTC.

The chain links TRBV27 to TRBJ2-4, with TRBD2 identical over 9 bases. The CDR3 totals 18 residues. The V segment lost 8 bases and the J segment 0 bases; nucleotides outside the gene matches: 14. In germline, CDR1 is MNHEY, CDR2 SMNVEV (reference sequence). The CDR3 DNA sequence: TGTGCCAGCTCCAGGACTAGCGTCTCGGGGGTAGCCAAAAACATTCAGTACTTC. Translated, it gives CASSRTSVSGVAKNIQYF.

This clonotype has just a few counts. This rearrangement joins TRBV6-6 to TRBJ1-2, with 7 bases fitting TRBD1. After removal of 0 bases from V and 7 bases from J, the junction contained 2 bases not matched to a gene. The CDR3 spans 13 residues. Per the germline V gene, CDR1 is MNHNY and CDR2 is SVGAGI (reference sequence). CDR3 coding DNA: TGTGCCAGCAGTTACTCAACAGGGGTTGGCTACACCTTC. Its translation is CASSYSTGVGYTF.

This clonotype has just a few counts. The chain combines TRBV24-1 with TRBJ2-3; 11 bases agree with TRBD1. This CDR3 spans 16 amino acids. The V gene's germline CDR1 is KGHDR and CDR2 SFDVKD. V lost 4 bases to trimming and J lost 4 bases; unmatched junction nucleotides: 6. CDR3 sequence: CATSEPDRGRADTQYF. In DNA, the CDR3 is TGTGCCACCAGTGAACCGGACAGGGGGCGAGCAGATACGCAGTATTTT.

This clonotype was seen a handful of times. The chain employs TRBV20-1 and TRBJ2-7; a weak D match, TRBD1 (6 bases). There are 13 residues in the CDR3. Trimming removed 2 bases from V and 4 bases from J, with 12 bases in between. From germline, CDR1 is DFQATT and CDR2 SNEGSKA (reference sequence). The CDR3 DNA is TGCAGTGCTAGAAGCGACAGGTCTTACGAGCAGTACTTC. Its translation: CSARSDRSYEQYF.

In its sample, this clonotype was seen a few times. The CDR3 bases are TGTGCCAGCAGTTTGGACCGTCTGGGCTATGGCTACACCTTC. It codes for CASSLDRLGYGYTF. This chain joins TRBV12-3 or TRBV12-4 and TRBJ1-2; no clear D. The V end lost 3 bases, the J end lost 4 bases, and 12 bases lay between the germline ends. CDR3 length: 14 amino acids.

The chain couples TRBV28 to TRBJ2-2; D possibly corresponds to TRBD1 (6 bases). Germline-derived CDR1 and CDR2 are MDHEN and SYDVKM. This CDR3 is built from 16 residues. V gave up 8 bases and J gave up 0 bases, with 16 bases separating them. As DNA, the CDR3 is TGTGCCAGCGCAAAAGGGGGACGGGCGAACACCGGGGAGCTGTTTTTT. It codes for CASAKGGRANTGELFF.

The chain is built from TRBV29-1 and TRBJ1-5, with 10 bases matching TRBD1. J was trimmed by 5 bases and V by 8 bases; bases with no gene match: 6. The length of the CDR3 is 13 residues. CDR1 SQVTM and CDR2 ANQGSEA come from the germline V gene. As DNA, the CDR3 is TGCAGCACGAGACAGGGGGCGGATCAGCCCCAGCATTTT. Residues: CSTRQGADQPQHF.

The chain combines TRBV10-3 with TRBJ2-5, with 7 bases lining up with TRBD1. The end of the DNA aligns better with TRBJ2-7, so the J call may be wrong. Germline CDR1 and CDR2: ENHRY and SYGVKD. The length of the CDR3 is 16 residues. CDR3 in amino acids: CAISESRGDRVHEQYF. CDR3 in DNA: TGTGCCATCAGTGAGTCAAGAGGAGACAGGGTCCACGAGCAGTACTTC.

The gene calls are TRBV10-3 and TRBJ2-4; D is uncertain. Germline loops: CDR1 ENHRY, CDR2 SYGVKD. Trimming removed 3 bases at V and 0 bases at J, with 12 bases between. This CDR3 is built from 16 residues. CDR3 protein: CAISEGQNLAKNIQYF. The DNA for the CDR3 is TGTGCCATCAGTGAAGGGCAGAATCTAGCCAAAAACATTCAGTACTTC.